Reported below is one T cell receptor (beta chain). An end of the junction differs from the germline gene, which may be a read error. The sample belongs to a study of Graves' ophthalmopathy and Graves' hyperthyroidism. The authors amplified TCR beta CDR3 regions, and they did so from RNA transcripts for repertoire sequencing. An opening RT-PCR round employed HTBI primers and preceded a second-round multiplex PCR. TCRdb re-derived calls from the multiplex PCR reads in MiXCR, one entry per CDR3 protein. This sample has about 620,000 distinct CDR3 sequences, with around a fifth found just once. The CDR3 spans 12 residues. The germline V gene encodes CDR1 MDHEN and CDR2 SYDVKM.

Sequenced input: peripheral blood. V is TRBV28 and J is TRBJ2-7, with D maybe TRBD2 (5 bases). The receptor was isolated from a woman aged 18-29 years with stable Graves' hyperthyroidism. Some clones in this sample may be carry-over from other donors' samples. CDR3 loop: CVSIPRGYEQYF. The CDR3 DNA reads as TGTGTCAGCATCCCACGGGGATACGAGCAGTACTTC.